This T cell receptor (beta chain) derives from a study of T cell responses to AZD1222 COVID-19 vaccine. Study results and caveats: Only a handful of AZD1222 recipients, more than five in all, had baseline seropositivity.

Assay used: immunoSEQ multiplex PCR; TCRdb lists only in-frame clones, some missing. The sample includes 150,000 to 180,000 clones, about 85% seen only once; the top ten take roughly 2.9%. The CDR3 spans 14 residues. The V end was cut by 5 bases, the J end by 4 bases, with 14 bases between. CDR1 is LNHDA and CDR2 is SQIVND in the germline V gene (reference sequence). On this clone itself: The target antigen is unknown.

The receptor was derived from an adult in good health. Source: peripheral blood, taken on day 0 of AZD1222 vaccination. The chain employs TRBV19 and TRBJ1-2; D remains ambiguous. The CDR3: CASSATTAFYGYTF. The CDR3 DNA is TGTGCCAGTAGTGCAACAACGGCCTTCTATGGCTACACCTTC.